This TCR beta chain emerged from a study of shared clonotypes between healthy human individuals (dated by TCRdb to about 2020). In terms of the full investigation: Three men and two women, aged 18 to 49 years, made up the cohort. For each donor, CD4 naive and CD4 memory were each given three plates, CD8 naive was given two plates, and CD8 memory was given one plate. Blood TCR repertoires of 5 or 6 healthy adults were deeply sequenced to estimate repertoire size and the extent of clonotype sharing between individuals. To increase sequencing depth and limit assay-specific biases, TCR repertoire library preparation and sequencing were carried out by different laboratories using diverse techniques. Each donor's leukapheresis produced roughly between roughly 0.85 and 10 billion PBMCs. What the study reported, not specific to this receptor: Higher generation probabilities were observed for clonotypes shared by all four sorted-subset donors than for non-shared clonotypes. Naive subsets generally had larger estimated clonotype richness than memory subsets did. When a handful of donors were compared, the shared fraction of clonotypes was around 5% for naive CD4, roughly 3.4% for naive CD8, 2% to 2.5% for memory CD4, and about 0.36% for memory CD8. Sampling was limited to blood, and TCR repertoires in tissue likely differ from TCR repertoires in blood. Incomplete sequencing was indicated by rarefaction of sorted-subset datasets, despite the large sequencing depth. Because the study included only a small number of donors, the genetic and exposure-history diversity represented was limited. Pairwise subsampling indicated that sequencing depth was expected to affect the degree of clonotype sharing among donors.

This clone was observed at least ten times. Its antigen is still unknown. One base away there is no much larger clone; base qualities are not given. From the cysteine up to the phenylalanine, the CDR3 has a length of 16 residues. The sequence is cut down to CDR3 DNA, 48 bases in frame from base 1. From V the trimming removes 4 bases and from J it removes 0 bases, while the gene matches leave 4 bases of the junction unaccounted for. CDR1 and CDR2 (SNHLY, FYNNEI) derive from the germline V gene. The donors were healthy, HIV-negative adults who had no recently reported acute infections or vaccinations. Only Caucasian adults living in Nashville, Tennessee, USA were represented among the donors. CD8 memory samples combined magnetically selected CD45RO+ cells with CCR7-negative CD45RA+ effector memory (TemRA) cells. Blood was collected by leukapheresis, and PBMCs were isolated by Ficoll-Histopaque density gradient centrifugation and then cryopreserved in liquid nitrogen vapor phase. Analytical flow cytometry was used to check the purity and quantity of every magnetically sorted T cell population. Genomic DNA was isolated from each sorted fraction and quantified by UV absorbance on a Nanodrop 2000c.

Using the deep immunoSEQ assay, TCR CDR3 regions were amplified from genomic DNA by multiplex PCR. Extracted genomic DNA from each cell subset was spread evenly across all wells of several immunoSEQ 96-well plates, with each plate serving as a replicate. For sorted subsets, around 200 ng genomic DNA, equal to tens of thousands of T cell genomes, was loaded into each replicate PCR. The purified libraries were quantified using a Qubit 3.0 fluorometer, sized with a Bioanalyzer 2100, and then quantified again using the KAPA Library Quantification kit. A separate single-read 150-cycle Illumina NextSeq 550 flow cell was used to sequence each immunoSEQ 96-well plate. In the authors' own workflow: Because the immunoSEQ output held only junctional sequences and lacked quality scores, the filtering could not match the filtering applied to full-length reads. Sequences were annotated with PyIR, a Python wrapper for IgBLAST v1.9, and V/J genes and CDR3 were assigned using IMGT germline references. Any read was removed if the V/J assignment was weak (E-value above 1e-6), the CDR3 was missing, or the read contained stop codons, out-of-frame junctions, or ambiguous translated residues. V3J clonotypes were defined by identical inferred V gene, J gene, and CDR3 amino acid sequence. The percentage overlap between two repertoires was calculated by dividing the number of shared unique clonotypes by the size of the smaller repertoire. Richness of each repertoire was evaluated using RTK rarefaction, the Chao1 estimator, and Recon v2.1 estimates of unobserved clonotypes. For all TCRbeta clonotypes obtained by the gDNA method from several donors, generation probabilities were computed with OLGA. TCRdb mirrors the immuneACCESS table, restricted to in-frame sequences. Some clones are absent from its copies; in checked studies, under half trace to an unresolved V gene, and the reason for the others is unknown. Clone size and the V and J calls come from that table; the DNA yielded D and trimming. The sample profile shows approximately 100,000 clones; 68% of them were found once. The ten largest make up 24% of the sample.

Input material: memory CD8+ T cells sorted from blood. In the paper's terms, the cell subset or site label means: CD45RO+ cells pooled with CCR7-negative TemRA cells. The chain couples TRBV2 to TRBJ2-1, with 9 central nucleotides matching TRBD1. The TCR sequence derives from a woman aged 30 to 39 in good health. At the DNA level, the sequence is TGTGCCAGCAGTGGGGACAGGGTGACCTCCTACAATGAGCAGTTCTTC. This gives the protein CASSGDRVTSYNEQFF.